Below are 6 T cell receptor beta chains sequenced from a single sample in a study of blood T cell repertoires in COVID-19. The repertoire was sequenced with immunoSEQ multiplex PCR; TCRdb's copy has only in-frame clones and lacks some. The repertoire holds some 180,000 clones, with about four fifths as singletons. The material sequenced was peripheral blood. The origin of the receptors is a middle-aged woman with COVID-19, enrolled during active disease.

This clone was recorded once. The V gene is TRBV6-5, the J gene TRBJ1-1; D ambiguous. The CDR3 has 15 amino acids. Germline V lookup: CDR1 MNHEY, CDR2 SVGAGI. Trimming took off 6 bases at V and 7 bases at J, with 21 bases between the two ends. The CDR3 DNA follows: TGTGCCAGCAGCCGGGCCGTTCTACCCGGAGGTGAAGCTTTCTTT. Protein product: CASSRAVLPGGEAFF.

CDR3 in DNA: TGTGCCAGCAGCGTAGCCCCCGGGGCTGAAGCTTTCTTT. It encodes CASSVAPGAEAFF. The chain is built from TRBV9 and TRBJ1-1, with D uncertain. V was pared by 0 bases and J by 6 bases, with 9 bases between. Germline V CDR1 and CDR2: SGDLS, YYNGEE. CDR3 size: 13 residues.

This sequence joins TRBV11-2 and TRBJ1-3; 7 bases fit TRBD1. Germline assignment: CDR1 SGHAT and CDR2 FQNNGV. The length of the CDR3 is 11 residues. V shed 6 bases, J shed 14 bases, and the junction held 7 bases outside the gene matches. The CDR3 here is CASRQVGTVYF. The CDR3, as DNA: TGTGCCAGCAGACAAGTGGGGACAGTATATTTT.

This clone was detected a few times. The junction and the germline gene differ at one end; a read error may be behind it. The rearrangement links TRBV6-4 to TRBJ1-3; 7 bases agree with TRBD1. The germline V gene has CDR1 MRHNA and CDR2 SNTAGT. The CDR3 contains 13 residues. CDR3 bases: TGTGCCAGCAGTGACGGGACAGCCACCAGGTGGAATTTT. Its translation is CASSDGTATRWNF.

The chain is built from TRBV6-1 and TRBJ2-3; a possible D gene is TRBD2 (6 bases). The germline V and J ends were trimmed by 4 bases and 0 bases, with 17 bases remaining between them. In germline, CDR1 is MNHNS, CDR2 SASEGT. The CDR3 extends over 17 amino acids. The CDR3 protein is CASSVIPGGISTDTQYF. The CDR3 bases are TGTGCCAGCAGTGTGATACCGGGCGGGATTAGCACAGATACGCAGTATTTT.

The chain carries TRBV3-1 (or the pseudogene TRBV3-2) and TRBJ2-3; 10 nucleotides agree with TRBD2. V lost 1 base, J lost 3 bases, and 7 bases stayed unmatched. Germline loops: CDR1 LGHDT, CDR2 YNNKEL (reference sequence). The CDR3 length is 17 residues. In DNA form, the CDR3 reads TGTGCCAGCAGCCAAGTGTTAGTAGCGGGGGGAACAGATACGCAGTATTTT. Translating gives CASSQVLVAGGTDTQYF.